Here is one TCR beta chain with its context. This sample was taken from a study of shared clonotypes between healthy human individuals. Study-wide context: Researchers assigned three CD4 naive, three CD4 memory, two CD8 naive and one CD8 memory plate to each donor.

Germline-derived CDR1 and CDR2 are SGHRS and YFSETQ. V was cut by 5 bases and J by 2 bases, with 14 bases left in between. The CDR3 sequence is 15 residues long. Under the authors' procedure: ImmunoSEQ yielded junction-only sequences lacking quality scores, so filtering differed. Libraries were prepared by immunoSEQ multiplex PCR; TCRdb keeps only in-frame clonotypes and omits some of them. V, J and clone size are taken as reported in that table, and D and trimming were inferred from the DNA itself. The sample records millions of clones, 90% to 95% being singletons. The genes are TRBV5-1 and TRBJ1-3; no firm D call. What was sequenced was naive CD4+ T cells sorted from blood. As for subset: CD45RA+ positively selected. The TCR was taken from a man in his late teens or twenties in good health. CDR3 amino acids: CASSPPDGAGNTIYF. Written as DNA, the CDR3 is TGCGCCAGCAGTCCCCCGGATGGGGCTGGAAACACCATATATTTT. Full variable domain (remainder filled in from reference TRBV5-1 and TRBJ1-3): KAGVTQTPRYLIKTRGQQVTLSCSPISGHRSVSWYQQTPGQGLQFLFEYFSETQRNKGNFPGRFSGRQFSNSRSEMNVSTLELGDSALYLCASSPPDGAGNTIYFGEGSWLTVV.